This TCR beta chain was obtained from a study of CD8 T cells in Susac syndrome. V was cut by 6 bases and J by 4 bases, with 22 bases left in between. The germline V gene encodes CDR1 MDHEN and CDR2 SYDVKM. The CDR3 totals 17 residues. High-throughput TCR beta sequencing covered peripheral CD8+ and CD4+ T cells. Bulk CD8+ and CD4+ cells came from magnetic negative isolation; CD8+ TEMRA by FACS. After extraction with the RNeasy kit, roughly 0.5 to 1 ug of the RNA was reverse transcribed using random hexamers. The immunoSEQ assay covered 54 Vbeta and 13 Jbeta segments for CDR3. TCRdb analysed the immunoSEQ multiplex PCR reads with MiXCR anew, one entry per CDR3 protein. The sample consists of some 130,000 distinct CDR3 sequences, 75% to 90% of them appearing once.

This sequence joins TRBV28 and TRBJ1-3, with D possibly being TRBD1 (6 bases). The sample was CD8+ T cells from PBMCs. This clonotype was obtained from a human donor with multiple sclerosis. CDR3 in amino acids: CASRAHRRGLGGNTIYF. The CDR3, as DNA: TGTGCCAGCAGGGCCCATCGCAGGGGACTCGGGGGAAACACCATATATTTT.